The 28 T cell receptor beta chains below all came from one sample that was sequenced in a study of OX40 agonist ivuxolimab in advanced cancers. Library preparation used the immunoSEQ multiplex PCR assay. What TCRdb holds here is the immuneACCESS table cut down to in-frame rearrangements. Part of the clones is not present; checked against another copy, under half of the missing clones reflect an unresolved V gene, and the others are unexplained. This sample lists 45,000 to 60,000 clones; approximately 90% were detected once. 3% to 4% of the sample rests with the top ten. The source was CD4+ or CD8+ T cells sorted from blood, collected in a trial of the OX40 agonist ivuxolimab. These receptors originate from an adult with an advanced solid tumor such as melanoma, head and neck, liver or kidney cancer.

The chain is built from TRBV27 and TRBJ2-7; D is unclear. CDR1 is MNHEY and CDR2 is SMNVEV in the germline V gene (reference sequence). This CDR3 spans 12 amino acids. The V gene lost 4 bases and the J gene lost 1 base, with 5 bases spanning the gap. The CDR3 reads CASSSLSYEQYF. The CDR3 DNA is TGTGCCAGCAGTTCACTATCCTACGAGCAGTACTTC.

This sequence joins TRBV7-8 and TRBJ2-1, with 13 bases matching TRBD2. Per the germline V gene, CDR1 is SGHVS and CDR2 is FQNEAQ. The J segment lost 6 bases and the V segment lost 0 bases, leaving 2 bases of the junction unmatched. This CDR3 has 16 residues. The CDR3 nucleotides read TGTGCCAGCAGCTTAGCTACTAGCGGGAGGGTCAATGAGCAGTTCTTC. Residues: CASSLATSGRVNEQFF. Together with reference TRBV7-8 and TRBJ2-1, the CDR3 gives the full variable domain: GAGVSQSPRYKVAKRGQDVALRCDPISGHVSLFWYQQALGQGPEFLTYFQNEAQLDKSGLPSDRFFAERPEGSVSTLKIQRTQQEDSAVYLCASSLATSGRVNEQFFGPGTRLTVL.

The rearrangement links TRBV28 to TRBJ1-2; 12 bases match TRBD1. This CDR3 comprises 16 residues. CDR1 and CDR2 from the germline V gene are MDHEN and SYDVKM. After removal of 5 bases from V and 5 bases from J, the junction contained 9 bases not matched to a gene. The DNA of the CDR3 is TGTGCCAGCAGTCCCGGGACAGGGGGCCTATTGTATGGCTACACCTTC. Its protein is CASSPGTGGLLYGYTF.

J is TRBJ1-2 and V is TRBV7-2, with TRBD1 as a possible D gene (5 bases). Trimming removed 1 base at V and 6 bases at J, with 15 bases between. Germline V lookup: CDR1 SGHTA, CDR2 FQGNSA. The CDR3 covers 15 residues. CDR3 nucleotides: TGTGCCAGCAGCTTAGTCCCCGGGACGGAAAATGGCTACACCTTC. Amino acids: CASSLVPGTENGYTF.

The genes are TRBV27 and TRBJ2-7; D perhaps matches TRBD2 (6 bases). V was trimmed by 1 base and J by 1 base, leaving 8 bases between them. Germline V CDR1 and CDR2: MNHEY, SMNVEV (reference sequence). The CDR3 sequence is 14 residues long. This CDR3 reads CASSLLGLSYEQYF. The CDR3 region has the DNA TGTGCCAGCAGTTTATTGGGACTTTCCTACGAGCAGTACTTC.

This clone was observed a handful of times. The chain combines TRBV19 with TRBJ2-1; possible D gene TRBD2, 6 bases. Looked up from germline, CDR1 is LNHDA and CDR2 is SQIVND (reference sequence). This CDR3 is 11 amino acids long. V was pared by 6 bases and J by 10 bases, with 10 bases between. The CDR3 sequence is CASRLAAEQFF. The DNA for the CDR3 is TGTGCCAGTAGACTAGCTGCCGAGCAGTTCTTC. Complete variable domain (other parts from reference TRBV19 and TRBJ2-1): DGGITQSPKYLFRKEGQNVTLSCEQNLNHDAMYWYRQDPGQGLRLIYYSQIVNDFQKGDIAEGYSVSREKKESFPLTVTSAQKNPTAFYLCASRLAAEQFFGPGTRLTVL.

The chain employs TRBV11-2 and TRBJ1-2, with 11 bases identical to TRBD1. After removal of 5 bases from V and 3 bases from J, the junction contained 2 bases not matched to a gene. The germline V gene encodes CDR1 SGHAT and CDR2 FQNNGV. The CDR3 runs 14 residues. The CDR3 region is CASSQGQGDYGYTF. The CDR3 DNA reads as TGTGCCAGCAGCCAGGGACAGGGGGACTATGGCTACACCTTC.

CDR3 region: CASSTVSSLSYNEQFF. The CDR3 nucleotides are TGTGCCAGCAGCACCGTCTCTTCCCTCTCCTACAATGAGCAGTTCTTC. The chain couples TRBV21-1 to TRBJ2-1; TRBD2 is taken as the D call from the table, unchecked against the DNA. TRBV21-1 counts as a pseudogene. The CDR3 covers 16 residues.

V is TRBV15 and J is TRBJ2-3, with D unclear. This CDR3 has 12 residues. Per the germline V gene, CDR1 is LNHNV and CDR2 is YYDKDF (reference sequence). V shed 4 bases and J shed 4 bases, with 6 bases lying between them. The DNA of the CDR3 is TGTGCCACCAGCAAGAAGGCAGATACGCAGTATTTT. The encoded protein is CATSKKADTQYF. Using reference TRBV15 and TRBJ2-3 for the parts outside the CDR3, the full variable domain is DAMVIQNPRYQVTQFGKPVTLSCSQTLNHNVMYWYQQKSSQAPKLLFHYYDKDFNNEADTPDNFQSRRPNTSFCFLDIRSPGLGDTAMYLCATSKKADTQYFGPGTRLTVL.

The gene calls are TRBV4-3 and TRBJ2-2; 9 bases agree with TRBD2. The germline V gene has CDR1 LGHNA and CDR2 YSLEER. The V gene end was trimmed by 4 bases and the J gene end by 6 bases; junction bases not matched to a gene: 3. The CDR3 is made up of 14 amino acids. The DNA of the CDR3 is TGCGCCAGCAGCCGAGTAGCGGGGGCCGGGGAGCTGTTTTTT. The encoded protein is CASSRVAGAGELFF.

The chain links TRBV5-6 to TRBJ1-2; 7 positions match TRBD1. The CDR3 covers 14 residues. Germline V gene lookup returns CDR1 SGHDT and CDR2 YYEEEE. Unmatched junction bases numbered 6, after V lost 4 bases and J lost 3 bases. The CDR3, as DNA: TGTGCCAGCAGCCCAGGGGGACCCTACTATGGCTACACCTTC. It encodes CASSPGGPYYGYTF.

The V and J genes are TRBV6-5 and TRBJ2-7, with TRBD2 matching 16 bases. Germline V lookup: CDR1 MNHEY, CDR2 SVGAGI. This CDR3 contains 14 residues. The J segment lost 10 bases and the V segment lost 8 bases, leaving 8 bases of the junction unmatched. CDR3 coding DNA: TGTGCCAGCTCGGGACTAGCGGGAGGGCCAGATCAGTACTTC. Translation: CASSGLAGGPDQYF.

The chain has TRBV28 and TRBJ2-7, with TRBD1 matching 9 bases. The trim removed 2 bases at V and 3 bases at J, leaving 8 bases unmatched. Per germline, CDR1 MDHEN and CDR2 SYDVKM. This CDR3 is built from 16 residues. This chain's CDR3 is CASSLAETGGDYEQYF. The DNA for the CDR3 is TGTGCCAGCAGTTTAGCGGAGACAGGGGGGGACTACGAGCAGTACTTC.

V usage is TRBV19 and J usage is TRBJ2-1, with D perhaps TRBD2 (6 bases). Trimming cost V 0 bases and J 8 bases, with 11 bases left between them. Germline lookup yields CDR1 LNHDA and CDR2 SQIVND (reference sequence). There are 14 residues in the CDR3. The CDR3 bases are TGTGCCAGTAGTATAGATGCGGGATTTGATGAGCAGTTCTTC. Translating it yields CASSIDAGFDEQFF.

This chain joins TRBV27 and TRBJ1-2; tentative D call: TRBD1 (6 bases). Germline values: CDR1 MNHEY, CDR2 SMNVEV (reference sequence). V was shortened by 5 bases and J by 2 bases, with 15 bases between the two germline ends. The CDR3 has 15 residues. The CDR3 spells CASSPTGHLNYGYTF. CDR3 nucleotide sequence: TGTGCCAGCAGTCCCACGGGACACCTAAACTATGGCTACACCTTC.

This rearrangement joins TRBV19 to TRBJ1-5; maybe TRBD1 (5 bases). Germline CDR1 LNHDA, CDR2 SQIVND (reference sequence). The CDR3 loop spans 15 amino acids. The ends were cut back, 3 bases at V and 4 bases at J, with 13 bases in the middle. The CDR3 DNA follows: TGTGCCAGTAGTATCTCGGACACGGTGAATCAGCCCCAGCATTTT. It translates to CASSISDTVNQPQHF.

The V call is TRBV5-4, the J call TRBJ2-7, with D maybe TRBD2 (5 bases). The V end lost 4 bases, the J end lost 7 bases, and 18 bases lay between the germline ends. The CDR3 runs to 14 residues. In germline, CDR1 is SGHNT, CDR2 YYREEE (reference sequence). Here the CDR3 DNA reads TGTGCCAGCAGCGCAACATTGGAATCGGGGGAGCAGTACTTC. Encoded protein: CASSATLESGEQYF.

The CDR3 nucleotides read TGTGCCAGTACGGATGGGGACTATAGCAATCAGCCCCAGCATTTT. It is translated as CASTDGDYSNQPQHF. This chain links TRBV19 with TRBJ1-5; D might be TRBD1 (5 bases). V was pared by 7 bases and J by 0 bases, with 13 bases between. The CDR3 sequence is 15 residues long. The germline V gene encodes CDR1 LNHDA and CDR2 SQIVND (reference sequence).

The chain couples TRBV10-1 to TRBJ2-7; maybe TRBD2 (6 bases). The germline gives CDR1 WNHNN, CDR2 SYGVQD (reference sequence). Trimming left V 3 bases short and J 3 bases short, with 12 bases between. The CDR3 length is 14 residues. CDR3 protein: CASSDLSGSYEQYF. The DNA of the CDR3 is TGCGCCAGCAGTGATCTTAGCGGCAGCTACGAGCAGTACTTC.

This sequence joins TRBV6-6 and TRBJ1-2; no firm D call. Germline assignment: CDR1 MNHNY and CDR2 SVGAGI (reference sequence). CDR3 length: 13 amino acids. V was shortened by 5 bases and J by 5 bases, with 12 bases between the two germline ends. The CDR3 reads CASSTFVGYGYTF. The CDR3 DNA follows: TGTGCCAGCAGTACCTTCGTGGGGTATGGCTACACCTTC.

The genes are TRBV6-1 and TRBJ2-5; TRBD1 matches 10 bases. Germline CDR1 and CDR2: MNHNS and SASEGT. The CDR3 runs 13 residues. Trimming removed 10 bases from V and 4 bases from J; junction bases left unmatched: 6. The CDR3 spells CATQDRGPETQYF. The CDR3 nucleotides read TGTGCCACCCAAGACAGGGGGCCAGAGACCCAGTACTTC.

The rearrangement joins TRBV28 to TRBJ2-3; no clear D. The CDR3 extends over 14 amino acids. V dropped 6 bases and J dropped 4 bases, with 14 bases sitting between them. Germline V lookup: CDR1 MDHEN, CDR2 SYDVKM. The CDR3 nucleotides are TGTGCCAGCAGCCGCGACTCCCTCCCAGATACGCAGTATTTT. It encodes CASSRDSLPDTQYF.

The chain has TRBV7-9 and TRBJ2-7; 16 bases agree with TRBD2. V dropped 1 base and J dropped 6; count of bases not matched to a gene: 3. Germline assignment: CDR1 SEHNR and CDR2 FQNEAQ (reference sequence). The CDR3 has 16 residues. The CDR3 region has the DNA TGTGCCAGCAGCTTAGTGGGACTAGCGGGAGGGGCCGAGCAGTACTTC. It is translated as CASSLVGLAGGAEQYF.

The V and J genes are TRBV11-3 and TRBJ2-7; D not certain. The germline V gene encodes CDR1 SGHNT and CDR2 YENEEA. The CDR3 loop spans 17 amino acids. V was shortened by 0 bases and J by 3 bases, with 18 bases between the two germline ends. In DNA form, the CDR3 reads TGTGCCAGCAGCTTAGATCGCAGGTATCTTGGGTACTACGAGCAGTACTTC. The encoded protein is CASSLDRRYLGYYEQYF. Using reference TRBV11-3 and TRBJ2-7 for the parts outside the CDR3, the full variable domain is EAGVVQSPRYKIIEKKQPVAFWCNPISGHNTLYWYLQNLGQGPELLIRYENEEAVDDSQLPKDRFSAERLKGVDSTLKIQPAELGDSAVYLCASSLDRRYLGYYEQYFGPGTRLTVT.

This clone was counted a few times. The chain uses TRBV27 and TRBJ2-7; 11 nucleotides align to TRBD1. With 4 bases clipped from V and 3 bases from J, the junction kept 5 bases outside the gene matches. The CDR3 is made up of 15 amino acids. Germline V gene sequence: CDR1 MNHEY, CDR2 SMNVEV (reference sequence). In DNA, the CDR3 is TGTGCCAGCAGTTCCGGACAGGGGGCTATCTACGAGCAGTACTTC. It is translated as CASSSGQGAIYEQYF.

The V gene is TRBV2, the J gene TRBJ2-7, with D possibly being TRBD1 (6 bases). The V end lost 5 bases, the J end lost 6 bases, and 20 bases lay between the germline ends. Germline V gene lookup returns CDR1 SNHLY and CDR2 FYNNEI. The CDR3 totals 15 residues. Here the CDR3 DNA reads TGTGCCAGCAGTACCAAACAGGGCCCCTCGTCCGAGCAGTACTTC. This gives the protein CASSTKQGPSSEQYF. Filled out from reference TRBV2 and TRBJ2-7, the complete variable domain reads EPEVTQTPSHQVTQMGQEVILRCVPISNHLYFYWYRQILGQKVEFLVSFYNNEISEKSEIFDDQFSVERPDGSNFTLKIRSTKLEDSAMYFCASSTKQGPSSEQYFGPGTRLTVT.

The chain combines TRBV7-9 with TRBJ2-1; D perhaps matches TRBD2 (5 bases). The CDR3 sequence is 14 residues long. With 7 bases removed from V and 0 bases from J, the gap between germline ends came to 10 bases. Looked up from germline, CDR1 is SEHNR and CDR2 is FQNEAQ (reference sequence). The CDR3 loop is CASINRDSYNEQFF. The CDR3 DNA reads as TGTGCCAGCATCAACCGGGACTCCTACAATGAGCAGTTCTTC.

This clone was found once. This chain joins TRBV19 and TRBJ2-2; D possibly corresponds to TRBD1 (7 bases). The germline CDR1 and CDR2 sequences are LNHDA and SQIVND (reference sequence). The germline V and J ends were trimmed by 5 bases and 4 bases, with 14 bases remaining between them. The CDR3 loop spans 15 amino acids. The CDR3 is CASSAGGRTTGELFF. CDR3 sequence (DNA): TGTGCCAGTAGTGCAGGGGGGCGGACCACCGGGGAGCTGTTTTTT.